These 16 T cell receptor beta chains originate from one sample sequenced in a study of cytomegalovirus exposure and HLA in healthy donors listed by TCRdb under 2017. The method behind the library was the immunoSEQ multiplex PCR assay. For the multiplex PCR, a mixture combining 60 forward primers for TCR Vbeta segments and 13 reverse primers for TCR Jbeta segments was used. The table was pulled from immuneACCESS by TCRdb, which kept in-frame rearrangements only. Such tables lose some clones; where checked, under half of the loss comes from unresolved V genes, and the rest has no known cause. This sample holds about 85,000 clones; over 70% were observed only once. The ten most abundant clones make up roughly 2% of the sample. Sequencing was performed on PBMCs. Every receptor here comes from a boy aged 5-17 years in good health and CMV-seronegative.

The V and J genes are TRBV15 and TRBJ2-7, with 9 nucleotides matching TRBD1. The V gene's germline CDR1 is LNHNV and CDR2 YYDKDF (reference sequence). CDR3 size: 16 residues. V gave up 1 base and J gave up 3 bases; unmatched junction bases: 7. CDR3: CATSRGGTGLIYEQYF. The CDR3 region has the DNA TGTGCCACCAGCAGAGGTGGGACAGGGCTAATCTACGAGCAGTACTTC.

This chain joins TRBV6-5 and TRBJ2-2, with a weak D call TRBD2 (5 bases). Germline lookup yields CDR1 MNHEY and CDR2 SVGAGI. The CDR3 consists of 13 residues. V was cut by 4 bases and J by 7 bases, with 10 bases left in between. The CDR3 DNA reads TGTGCCAGCAGTTCTAGCAGTGGCGGGGAGCTGTTTTTT. Amino acids: CASSSSSGGELFF.

The chain joins TRBV7-3 to TRBJ1-1; 7 bases fit TRBD1. This CDR3 comprises 13 residues. J gave up 5 bases and V 5 bases, and 5 bases lay outside the gene matches. The germline V gene has CDR1 SGHTA and CDR2 FQGTGA. The CDR3 sequence: CASSDPTGTEAFF. The CDR3 DNA is TGTGCCAGCAGCGATCCGACAGGGACTGAAGCTTTCTTT.

The V gene is TRBV28, the J gene TRBJ1-1, with 7 bases lining up with TRBD1. The ends lost 8 bases at V and 2 bases at J; junction bases unmatched: 5. The CDR3 sequence is 13 residues long. Germline CDR1 reads MDHEN; CDR2 reads SYDVKM. In DNA, the CDR3 is TGTGCCAGCTGGGACAGATTAAACACTGAAGCTTTCTTT. Its protein is CASWDRLNTEAFF.

V is TRBV7-6 and J is TRBJ1-1; no firm D call. Trimming left V 5 bases short and J 5 bases short, with 12 bases between. Germline values: CDR1 SGHVS, CDR2 FNYEAQ. This CDR3 contains 13 residues. CDR3 DNA: TGTGCCAGCAGCCTGGAGCATGAGACTGAAGCTTTCTTT. The encoded protein is CASSLEHETEAFF.

This clone was counted only a few times. The chain uses TRBV4-2 and TRBJ1-2; D is ambiguous. This CDR3 is built from 15 residues. The V end was cut by 5 bases, the J end by 4 bases, with 17 bases between. Germline V gene lookup returns CDR1 LGHNA and CDR2 YNFKEQ. Here the CDR3 reads CASSSHSVSGYGYTF. CDR3 in DNA: TGTGCCAGCAGCTCCCACTCGGTAAGCGGCTATGGCTACACCTTC.

The chain is built from TRBV28 and TRBJ2-3; 9 positions agree with TRBD2. This CDR3 comprises 13 residues. J was trimmed by 0 bases and V by 8 bases; bases with no gene match: 0. CDR1 and CDR2 (germline): MDHEN, SYDVKM. DNA for the CDR3: TGTGCCAGCCTAGCGGGGAGCACAGATACGCAGTATTTT. Translated: CASLAGSTDTQYF.

The chain links TRBV5-4 to TRBJ1-2, with 8 bases that match TRBD1. After removal of 6 bases from V and 4 bases from J, the junction contained 8 bases not matched to a gene. Germline CDR1 reads SGHNT; CDR2 reads YYREEE (reference sequence). The CDR3 length is 14 residues. Written as DNA, the CDR3 is TGTGCCAGCACCGCGGGACAGGCGGTCTATGGCTACACCTTC. Translation gives CASTAGQAVYGYTF.

The chain is built from TRBV5-1 and TRBJ2-7; maybe TRBD1 (7 bases). CDR3 size: 15 residues. CDR1 and CDR2 (germline): SGHRS, YFSETQ. Trimming shortened V by 1 base and J by 1 base, and 12 bases separated the two germline ends. The CDR3 bases are TGCGCCAGCAGCTTGCTGCCAGGGGGGTCCTACGAGCAGTACTTC. This translates into CASSLLPGGSYEQYF.

The chain links TRBV4-3 to TRBJ2-5, with a weak D call TRBD1 (6 bases). This CDR3 is 14 amino acids long. Germline CDR1 is LGHNA and CDR2 is YSLEER. The ends were cut back, 3 bases at V and 2 bases at J, with 10 bases in the middle. The CDR3 nucleotides read TGCGCCAGCAGCCAGGGGGCAAAACAAGAGACCCAGTACTTC. As protein: CASSQGAKQETQYF.

A few counts support this clone. This chain connects TRBV4-2 to TRBJ2-7; 10 bases are a match to TRBD1. Germline V gives CDR1 LGHNA, CDR2 YNFKEQ. With 1 base clipped from V and 0 bases from J, the junction kept 9 bases outside the gene matches. The CDR3 contains 18 residues. The CDR3: CASSQAVGGQGNSYEQYF. CDR3 in DNA: TGTGCCAGCAGCCAAGCAGTGGGGGGACAGGGGAACTCCTACGAGCAGTACTTC.

The rearrangement uses TRBV7-2 and TRBJ1-5; no reliable D call. The CDR3 covers 13 residues. Germline V CDR1 and CDR2: SGHTA, FQGNSA. Trimming removed 1 base from V and 5 bases from J, with 6 bases in between. CDR3 sequence (DNA): TGTGCCAGCAGCTTAGGTACAGATCAGCCCCAGCATTTT. This sequence encodes CASSLGTDQPQHF.

There are a few counts of this clone. V gene TRBV27 combines with J gene TRBJ2-7; no definite D call. The CDR3 has 11 residues. Looked up from germline, CDR1 is MNHEY and CDR2 is SMNVEV (reference sequence). V gave up 4 bases and J gave up 6 bases, with 7 bases separating them. The CDR3 DNA reads TGTGCCAGCAGTTCCTATAGCGAGCAGTACTTC. This codes for CASSSYSEQYF.

This clone was seen only a few times. The V and J genes are TRBV27 and TRBJ2-1, with D perhaps TRBD1 (5 bases). This CDR3 has 14 amino acids. V lost 6 bases to trimming and J lost 2 bases, with 11 bases between them. The germline V gene has CDR1 MNHEY and CDR2 SMNVEV (reference sequence). DNA of the CDR3: TGTGCCAGCAGGCTCACAGGACCCTACAATGAGCAGTTCTTC. This sequence encodes CASRLTGPYNEQFF.

The V call is TRBV6-1, the J call TRBJ1-4, with 10 bases lining up with TRBD1. The germline V gene encodes CDR1 MNHNS and CDR2 SASEGT. This CDR3 spans 15 amino acids. V lost 4 bases and J lost 7; bases outside the gene matches: 6. The CDR3 DNA reads TGTGCCAGCAGTGGGGGGACAGGGGCAGGTGAAAAACTGTTTTTT. Protein product: CASSGGTGAGEKLFF.

Details on this clone: At one end the junction does not follow the germline gene, possibly because of a read error. V and J are TRBV4-3 and TRBJ2-1, with TRBD2 matching 8 bases. The CDR3 is made up of 22 amino acids. Looked up from germline, CDR1 is LGHNA and CDR2 is YSLEER. CDR3 loop: CASSQDGVGQSGGASSDNEQFF. In nucleotides, the CDR3 is TGCGCCAGCAGCCAAGATGGAGTGGGGCAAAGCGGGGGAGCTAGCTCCGACAATGAGCAGTTCTTC.